This T cell receptor beta chain was identified during a study of T-cell reconstitution after alpha-beta-depleted transplantation in children (dated by TCRdb to about 2016). A note on the overall study: T-cell immune reconstitution after TCRalphabeta/CD19-depleted allogeneic hematopoietic cell transplantation in children was quantitatively tracked in the study by means of TCR repertoire profiling.

This clonotype was counted ten times or more. Its antigen is not yet known. No qualities accompany the bases; no much larger clone lies one base away. V is shortened by 8 bases, J by 0 bases, and the region joining them spans 8 bases. The CDR3, from cysteine to phenylalanine, totals 13 residues. Solely the CDR3 DNA is kept, with 39 bases framed from the first base. The germline V gene specifies MGHDK as CDR1 and SYGVNS as CDR2. The protocol used for the library was PCR. The instrument given in TCRdb is Illumina HiSeq 2500. Molecular barcoding was employed in the preparation of TCR libraries, with unique molecular identifiers being used to normalize TCRbeta repertoire quantification. TCRdb's own reprocessing of the public reads used fastp at Q25 and MiXCR and kept productive beta chains. When rows share a CDR3 protein, they turn into one entry using the most common DNA and genes. Within this sample are a few hundred thousand distinct CDR3 sequences, with 9.7% of them counted one time only. The ten largest clonotypes hold around 5.1% of the sample.

This receptor was taken from a human donor who donated a stem cell graft to a child with SCID. The sequence joins TRBV25-1 to TRBJ1-3, with no reliable assignment of the D segment. The sequencing here drew on PBMCs from the stem cell graft donor, taken from the stem cell graft. The CDR3 region: CASRSGSGNTIYF. In nucleotides, the sequence is TGTGCCAGCCGGAGCGGCTCTGGAAACACCATATATTTT.